A single sample is the source of the 11 T cell receptor beta chains below, sequenced in a study of regulatory T cells in long-lasting Graves disease. The TCR beta library used iRepertoire HTBI primers with Arm-PCR amplification of CDR3. TCRdb passed the multiplex PCR reads through MiXCR, listing each CDR3 protein once. Of about 220,000 distinct CDR3 sequences listed, about 16% are singletons. Time point meaning: newly diagnosed GD, antithyroid drugs for less than 3 months. With RNA extracted from PBMCs as input, the TCR library was made. The sequenced sample was peripheral blood mononuclear cells (PBMCs), obtained at new diagnosis, from a patient treated with antithyroid drugs. The receptors come from a female donor with Graves disease.

This clonotype occurred many times. V is TRBV20-1 and J is TRBJ2-5; TRBD2 agrees at 9 bases. This CDR3 comprises 15 residues. Germline V lookup: CDR1 DFQATT, CDR2 SNEGSKA (reference sequence). V trimming: 7 bases; J trimming: 6 bases; junction bases outside the gene matches: 15. In DNA, the CDR3 is TGCAGTGTCGGAGCGGGTCTAGCGGGAATTAAGACCCAGTACTTC. Protein: CSVGAGLAGIKTQYF.

Ten or more counts support this clonotype. CDR3 residues: CASSDWLAGSTDTQYF. In nucleotides, the CDR3 is TGCGCCAGCAGTGATTGGTTAGCGGGAAGCACAGATACGCAGTATTTT. The J gene is TRBJ2-3, the V gene TRBV10-2; TRBD2 matches at 8 bases. J was trimmed by 0 bases and V by 3 bases; bases with no gene match: 5. The germline CDR1 and CDR2 sequences are WSHSY and SAAADI. The CDR3 consists of 16 residues.

The chain employs TRBV5-6 and TRBJ2-1; D possibly corresponds to TRBD2 (6 bases). V was clipped by 7 bases and J by 5 bases, with 19 bases between them. This CDR3 is built from 15 residues. The germline V gene has CDR1 SGHDT and CDR2 YYEEEE. This chain's CDR3 is CASGLVKVADNEQFF. The CDR3 DNA reads as TGTGCCAGCGGGTTAGTTAAGGTAGCGGACAATGAGCAGTTCTTC.

V and J are TRBV2 and TRBJ1-4, with D perhaps TRBD1 (5 bases). CDR1 is SNHLY and CDR2 is FYNNEI in the germline V gene. The CDR3 has 18 amino acids. The V end was cut by 2 bases, the J end by 0 bases, with 16 bases between. The CDR3: CASSEIAGNAATNEKLFF. CDR3 nucleotides: TGTGCCAGCAGTGAAATAGCAGGGAACGCGGCAACTAATGAAAAACTGTTTTTT.

This clonotype was picked up many times. J is TRBJ2-7 and V is TRBV14, with unresolved D. The length of the CDR3 is 12 residues. Germline V CDR1 and CDR2: SGHDN, FVKESK. Trimming took 4 bases from V and 7 from J, leaving 11 bases between them. This CDR3 reads CASSPLVGEQYF. In nucleotides, the CDR3 is TGTGCCAGCAGCCCTCTGGTGGGGGAGCAGTACTTC. Full variable domain (missing parts from reference TRBV14 and TRBJ2-7): EAGVTQFPSHSVIEKGQTVTLRCDPISGHDNLYWYRRVMGKEIKFLLHFVKESKQDESGMPNNRFLAERTGGTYSTLKVQPAELEDSGVYFCASSPLVGEQYFGPGTRLTVT.

This clonotype was detected ten times or more. The chain couples TRBV11-2 to TRBJ2-7; TRBD1 is a possible D gene (6 bases). Germline-derived CDR1 and CDR2 are SGHAT and FQNNGV. The CDR3 is made up of 13 amino acids. Trimming shortened V by 4 bases and J by 3 bases, and 10 bases separated the two germline ends. CDR3 region: CASSSGQRYEQYF. The CDR3 DNA reads as TGTGCCAGCAGCTCCGGACAGCGCTACGAGCAGTACTTC.

This clonotype was seen at least ten times. The rearrangement uses TRBV6-1 and TRBJ1-1; D gene ambiguous. Germline CDR1 reads MNHNS; CDR2 reads SASEGT. The CDR3 extends over 12 amino acids. Trimming removed 10 bases from V and 0 bases from J, with 9 bases in between. The CDR3 is CATQDLNTEAFF. In nucleotides, the CDR3 is TGTGCCACTCAGGATCTGAACACTGAAGCTTTCTTT.

This clonotype was seen repeatedly, ten times or more. The chain links TRBV5-1 to TRBJ1-1; D is ambiguous. V lost 3 bases and J 0 bases, leaving 12 bases between the germline ends. Looked up from germline, CDR1 is SGHRS and CDR2 is YFSETQ. This CDR3 contains 15 residues. CDR3 nucleotide sequence: TGCGCCAGCAGCTATTCCGGGCCTCTGAACACTGAAGCTTTCTTT. Translated: CASSYSGPLNTEAFF.

In its sample, this clonotype was seen many times. The chain is built from TRBV11-1 and TRBJ1-3; D uncertain. The CDR3 is made up of 13 amino acids. V lost 3 bases to trimming and J lost 3 bases, with 6 bases between them. In germline, CDR1 is SGHAT, CDR2 FQDESV (reference sequence). In nucleotides, the CDR3 is TGTGCCAGCAGCTTCCCAGGTGGAAACACCATATATTTT. This sequence encodes CASSFPGGNTIYF.

This clonotype has more than one count but fewer than ten. The V gene is TRBV5-4, the J gene TRBJ2-5, with 8 bases lining up with TRBD2. V trimming: 0 bases; J trimming: 4 bases; junction bases outside the gene matches: 5. Germline V gene lookup returns CDR1 SGHNT and CDR2 YYREEE (reference sequence). This CDR3 has 15 residues. CDR3 in amino acids: CASSLGAGVVETQYF. CDR3 DNA: TGTGCCAGCAGCTTGGGAGCGGGAGTGGTAGAGACCCAGTACTTC.

This clonotype was detected ten times or more. This rearrangement joins TRBV12-3 or TRBV12-4 to TRBJ1-1; 10 bases match TRBD1. This CDR3 spans 13 amino acids. V was pared by 8 bases and J by 4 bases, with 4 bases of the junction left unmatched. CDR3 sequence: CASRGQGGTEAFF. DNA of the CDR3: TGTGCCAGCCGCGGACAGGGGGGCACTGAAGCTTTCTTT.